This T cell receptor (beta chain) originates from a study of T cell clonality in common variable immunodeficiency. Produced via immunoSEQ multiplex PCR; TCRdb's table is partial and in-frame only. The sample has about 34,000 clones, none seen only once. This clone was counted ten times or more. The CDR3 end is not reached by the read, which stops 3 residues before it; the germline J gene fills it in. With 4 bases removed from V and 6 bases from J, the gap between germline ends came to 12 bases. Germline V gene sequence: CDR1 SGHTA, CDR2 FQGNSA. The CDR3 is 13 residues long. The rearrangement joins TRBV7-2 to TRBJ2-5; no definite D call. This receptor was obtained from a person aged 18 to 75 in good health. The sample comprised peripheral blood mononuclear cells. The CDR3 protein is CASSSRTVQTQYF. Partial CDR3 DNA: TGTGCCAGCAGCTCCCGCACGGTCCAGACC.